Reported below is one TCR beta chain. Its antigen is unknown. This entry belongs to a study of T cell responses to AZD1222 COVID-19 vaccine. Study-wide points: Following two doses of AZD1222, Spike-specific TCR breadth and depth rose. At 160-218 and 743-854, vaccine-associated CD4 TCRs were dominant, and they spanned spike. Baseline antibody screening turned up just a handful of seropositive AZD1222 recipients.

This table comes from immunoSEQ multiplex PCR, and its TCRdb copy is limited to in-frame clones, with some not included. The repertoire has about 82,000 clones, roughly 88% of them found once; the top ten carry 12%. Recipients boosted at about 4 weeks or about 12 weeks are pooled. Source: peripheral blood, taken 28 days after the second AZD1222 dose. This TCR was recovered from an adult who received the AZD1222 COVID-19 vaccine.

The CDR3 sequence: CASSSGAGGNQPQHF. Here the CDR3 DNA reads TGTGCCAGCAGCTCCGGCGCAGGGGGCAATCAGCCCCAGCATTTT. The J gene is TRBJ1-5, the V gene TRBV7-9; D might be TRBD1 (6 bases). CDR1 is SEHNR and CDR2 is FQNEAQ in the germline V gene (reference sequence). The CDR3 consists of 15 residues. The V end lost 4 bases, the J end lost 2 bases, and 12 bases lay between the germline ends.